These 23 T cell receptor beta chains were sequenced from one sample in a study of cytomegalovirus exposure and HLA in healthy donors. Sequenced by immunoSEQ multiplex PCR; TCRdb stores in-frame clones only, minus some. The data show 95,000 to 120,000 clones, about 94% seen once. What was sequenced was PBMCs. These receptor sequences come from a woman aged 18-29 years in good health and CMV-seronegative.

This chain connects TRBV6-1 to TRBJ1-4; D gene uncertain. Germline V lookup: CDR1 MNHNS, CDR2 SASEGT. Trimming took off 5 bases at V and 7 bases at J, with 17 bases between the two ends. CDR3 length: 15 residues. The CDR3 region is CASSSEATPSEKLFF. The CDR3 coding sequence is TGTGCCAGCAGTTCTGAAGCAACTCCTTCTGAAAAACTGTTTTTT.

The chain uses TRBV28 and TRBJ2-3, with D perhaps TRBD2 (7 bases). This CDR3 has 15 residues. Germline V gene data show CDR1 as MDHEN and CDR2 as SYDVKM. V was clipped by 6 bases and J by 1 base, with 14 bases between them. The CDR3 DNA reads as TGTGCCAGCAGCTATCGGGGGGCCGGCACAGATACGCAGTATTTT. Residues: CASSYRGAGTDTQYF.

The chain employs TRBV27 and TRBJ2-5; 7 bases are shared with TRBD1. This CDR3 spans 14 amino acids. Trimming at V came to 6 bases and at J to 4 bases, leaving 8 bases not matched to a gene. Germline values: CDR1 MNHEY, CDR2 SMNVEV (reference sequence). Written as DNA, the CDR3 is TGTGCCAGCAGGAGGAGACAGGGTCTAGAGACCCAGTACTTC. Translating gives CASRRRQGLETQYF.

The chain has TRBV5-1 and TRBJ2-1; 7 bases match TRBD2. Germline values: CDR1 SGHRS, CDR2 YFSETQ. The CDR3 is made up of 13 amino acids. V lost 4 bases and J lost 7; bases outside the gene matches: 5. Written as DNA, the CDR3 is TGCGCCAGCAGCCCCGCGGGGGTGAATGAGCAGTTCTTC. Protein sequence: CASSPAGVNEQFF.

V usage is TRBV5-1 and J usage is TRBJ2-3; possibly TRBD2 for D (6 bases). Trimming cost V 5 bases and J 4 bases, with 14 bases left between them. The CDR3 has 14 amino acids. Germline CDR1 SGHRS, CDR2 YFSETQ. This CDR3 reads CASRAAPGADTQYF. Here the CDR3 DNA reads TGCGCCAGCAGGGCGGCCCCGGGGGCAGATACGCAGTATTTT.

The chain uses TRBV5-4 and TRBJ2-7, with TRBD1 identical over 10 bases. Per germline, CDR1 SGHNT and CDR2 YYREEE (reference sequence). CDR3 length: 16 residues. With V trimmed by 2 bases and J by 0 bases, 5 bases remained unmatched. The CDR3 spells CASSLDRDRGSYEQYF. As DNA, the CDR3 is TGTGCCAGCAGCTTAGACCGGGACAGGGGCTCCTACGAGCAGTACTTC.

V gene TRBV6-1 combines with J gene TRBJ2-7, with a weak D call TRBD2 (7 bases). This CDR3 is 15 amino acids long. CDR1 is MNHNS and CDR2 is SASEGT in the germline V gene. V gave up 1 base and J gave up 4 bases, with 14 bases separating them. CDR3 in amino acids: CASSEEEGGAYEQYF. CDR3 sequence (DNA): TGTGCCAGCAGTGAAGAGGAGGGGGGGGCTTACGAGCAGTACTTC.

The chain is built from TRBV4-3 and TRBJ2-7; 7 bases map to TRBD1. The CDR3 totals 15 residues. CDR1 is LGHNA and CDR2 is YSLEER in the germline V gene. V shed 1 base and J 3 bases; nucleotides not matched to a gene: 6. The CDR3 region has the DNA TGCGCCAGCAGCCAAGGGGACAGACTGGACTACGAGCAGTACTTC. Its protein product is CASSQGDRLDYEQYF.

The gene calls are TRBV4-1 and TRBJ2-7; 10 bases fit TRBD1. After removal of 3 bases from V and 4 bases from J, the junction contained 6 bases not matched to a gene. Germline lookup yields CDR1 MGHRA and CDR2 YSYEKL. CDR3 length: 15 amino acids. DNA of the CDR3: TGCGCCAGCAGCCAGATAGGACAGGGGGAATACGAGCAGTACTTC. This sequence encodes CASSQIGQGEYEQYF.

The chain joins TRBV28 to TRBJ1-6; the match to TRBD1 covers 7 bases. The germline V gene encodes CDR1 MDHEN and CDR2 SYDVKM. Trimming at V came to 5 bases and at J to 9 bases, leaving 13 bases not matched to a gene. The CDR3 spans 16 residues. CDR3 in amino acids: CASSVIRTGRGSPLHF. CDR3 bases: TGTGCCAGCAGTGTGATTCGGACAGGTCGGGGTTCACCCCTCCACTTT.

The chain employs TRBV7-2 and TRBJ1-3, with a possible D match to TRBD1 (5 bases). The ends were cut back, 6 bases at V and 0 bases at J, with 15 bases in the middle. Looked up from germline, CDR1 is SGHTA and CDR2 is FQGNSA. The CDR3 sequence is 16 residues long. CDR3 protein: CASRASGQNSGNTIYF. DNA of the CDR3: TGTGCCAGCAGAGCTTCAGGGCAAAACTCTGGAAACACCATATATTTT.

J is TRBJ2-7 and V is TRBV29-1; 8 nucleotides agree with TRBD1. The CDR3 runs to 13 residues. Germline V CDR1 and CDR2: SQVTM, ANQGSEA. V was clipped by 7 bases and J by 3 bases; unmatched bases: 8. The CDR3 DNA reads TGCAGCGCCGGACAGGGTGGAAGCTACGAGCAGTACTTC. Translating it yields CSAGQGGSYEQYF.

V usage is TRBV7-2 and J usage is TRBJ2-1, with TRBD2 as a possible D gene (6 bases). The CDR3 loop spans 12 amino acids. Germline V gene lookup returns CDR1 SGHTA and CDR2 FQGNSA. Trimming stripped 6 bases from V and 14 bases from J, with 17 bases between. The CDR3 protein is CASRRVGDSEFF. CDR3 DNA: TGTGCCAGCAGGCGAGTTGGGGACTCGGAGTTCTTC.

The DNA for the CDR3 is TGTGCCAGCAATATCATAGGAACAGGGGGACACTATGGCTACACCTTC. This encodes CASNIIGTGGHYGYTF. The chain employs TRBV19 and TRBJ1-2, with 8 bases identical to TRBD1. Germline-derived CDR1 and CDR2 are LNHDA and SQIVND (reference sequence). The CDR3 is 16 amino acids. J was trimmed by 3 bases and V by 9 bases; bases with no gene match: 15.

DNA of the CDR3: TGTGCCAGCAGCTTGCTTGAGCAGTACTTC. Translated, it gives CASSLLEQYF. The rearrangement links TRBV5-8 to TRBJ2-7; D unclear. The CDR3 loop spans 10 amino acids. The V and J ends lost 1 base and 7 bases respectively, with 3 bases between them. Per germline, CDR1 SGHTS and CDR2 YDEGEE.

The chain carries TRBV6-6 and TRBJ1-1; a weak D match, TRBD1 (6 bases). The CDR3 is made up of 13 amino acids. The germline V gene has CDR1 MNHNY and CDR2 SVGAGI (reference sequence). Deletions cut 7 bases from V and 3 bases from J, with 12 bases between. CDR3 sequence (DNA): TGTGCCAGCACCGACAGGCCCTACACTGAAGCTTTCTTT. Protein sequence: CASTDRPYTEAFF.

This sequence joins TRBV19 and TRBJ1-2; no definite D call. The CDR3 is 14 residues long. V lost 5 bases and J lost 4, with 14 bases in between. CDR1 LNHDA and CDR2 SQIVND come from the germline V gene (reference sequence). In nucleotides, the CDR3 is TGTGCCAGTAGTCCGACTCCCTCGAGCTATGGCTACACCTTC. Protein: CASSPTPSSYGYTF.

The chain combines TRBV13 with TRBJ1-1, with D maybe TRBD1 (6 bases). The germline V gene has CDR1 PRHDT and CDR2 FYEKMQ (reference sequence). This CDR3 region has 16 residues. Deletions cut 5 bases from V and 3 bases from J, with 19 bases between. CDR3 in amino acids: CASSARRTDQYTEAFF. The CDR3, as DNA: TGTGCCAGCAGCGCCCGCCGGACAGACCAATACACTGAAGCTTTCTTT.

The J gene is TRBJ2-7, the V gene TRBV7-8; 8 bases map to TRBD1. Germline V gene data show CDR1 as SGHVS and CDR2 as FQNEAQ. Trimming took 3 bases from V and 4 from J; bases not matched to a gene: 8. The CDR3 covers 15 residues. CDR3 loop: CASSLRTGMGYEQYF. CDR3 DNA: TGTGCCAGCAGCTTGAGGACAGGGATGGGATACGAGCAGTACTTC.

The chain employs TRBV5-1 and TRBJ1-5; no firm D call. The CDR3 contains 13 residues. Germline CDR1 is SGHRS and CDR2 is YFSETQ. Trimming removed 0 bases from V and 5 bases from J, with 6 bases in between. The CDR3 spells CASSLDPDQPQHF. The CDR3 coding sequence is TGCGCCAGCAGCTTGGATCCGGATCAGCCCCAGCATTTT.

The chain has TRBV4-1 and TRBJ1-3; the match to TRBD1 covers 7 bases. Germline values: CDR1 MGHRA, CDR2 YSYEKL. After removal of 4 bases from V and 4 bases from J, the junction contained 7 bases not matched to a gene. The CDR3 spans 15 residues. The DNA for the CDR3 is TGCGCCAGCAGCCGCCGACAGGGCTTCGGAAACACCATATATTTT. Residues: CASSRRQGFGNTIYF.

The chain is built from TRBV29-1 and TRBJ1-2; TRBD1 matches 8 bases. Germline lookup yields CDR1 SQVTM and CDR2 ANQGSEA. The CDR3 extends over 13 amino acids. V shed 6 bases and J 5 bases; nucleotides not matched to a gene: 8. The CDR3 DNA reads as TGCAGCGTCCCAACGACAGGGGAATATGGCTACACCTTC. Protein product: CSVPTTGEYGYTF. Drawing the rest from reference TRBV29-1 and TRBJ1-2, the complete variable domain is SAVISQKPSRDICQRGTSLTIQCQVDSQVTMMFWYRQQPGQSLTLIATANQGSEATYESGFVIDKFPISRPNLTFSTLTVSNMSPEDSSIYLCSVPTTGEYGYTFGSGTRLTVV.

The CDR3 protein is CASSYDRAYEQYF. The DNA for the CDR3 is TGTGCCAGCAGCTACGACAGGGCCTACGAGCAGTACTTC. The J gene is TRBJ2-7, the V gene TRBV7-2; TRBD1 matches 7 bases. This CDR3 is 13 amino acids long. V trimming: 4 bases; J trimming: 2 bases; junction bases outside the gene matches: 2. In germline, CDR1 is SGHTA, CDR2 FQGNSA.